The TCR beta chain under discussion was sequenced for a study of T-cell memory formation after mild COVID-19. This clonotype was detected only a few times. No antigen is known for it. Whole-study findings and limits: Day 15 to 85 contracting clones showed balanced CD4/CD8; day 15 to 37 expanders favored CD4+. The CD4+ clones that contracted clustered mainly within CM and EM, and the CD8+ clones concentrated in EMRA.

TCR alpha and TCR beta cDNA libraries with sample barcodes and UMIs came from 5'RACE using constant-segment primers. MiXCR was run by TCRdb on the 5' RACE reads, yielding one entry per CDR3 protein. The sample yields 450,000 to 650,000 distinct CDR3 sequences, approximately 18% seen once. Germline V gene sequence: CDR1 KGHDR, CDR2 SFDVKD. V was trimmed by 3 bases and J by 6 bases, leaving 8 bases between them. The length of the CDR3 is 13 residues. This sequence originates from an adult woman who had mild COVID-19 (a few samples of this study predate the infection). Cell type and time point are not known. The specimen was PBMCs or a T cell subset sorted from them (not recorded which). The genes are TRBV24-1 and TRBJ2-1; D tentatively reads TRBD1 or TRBD2 (5 bases each). The DNA for the CDR3 is TGTGCCACCAGTGATCTGGGGACCAATGAGCAGTTCTTC. Residues: CATSDLGTNEQFF.